Each of the 24 T cell receptor beta chains below was sequenced from the same sample in a study of monozygotic twins with inflammatory bowel disease. TCRdb reprocessed the 5' RACE reads, keeping one entry per CDR3 protein, no DNA. The sample data list a few hundred thousand distinct CDR3 sequences. Sequenced: blood. The receptors stem from a human donor with ulcerative colitis or Crohn's disease, or a healthy co-twin of an affected twin (not recorded which).

The genes are TRBV9 and TRBJ2-6; TCRdb's D call, TRBD2, is unchecked because there is no DNA. The CDR3 consists of 17 residues. CDR1 SGDLS and CDR2 YYNGEE come from the germline V gene. The CDR3 spells CASSVVSRTSGANVLTF.

The CDR3 reads CAWIPIAGSGNTIYF. This chain connects TRBV30 to TRBJ1-3. Germline CDR1 is GTSNPN and CDR2 is SVGIG (reference sequence). The length of the CDR3 is 15 residues.

The chain links TRBV5-6 to TRBJ1-1; TCRdb reports TRBD1, a call that lacks DNA to check it against. The CDR3 loop spans 17 amino acids. Germline-derived CDR1 and CDR2 are SGHDT and YYEEEE. This chain's CDR3 is CASSLGYGQGAITEAFF.

V gene TRBV5-1 combines with J gene TRBJ1-2; TCRdb lists TRBD1, though no DNA is available to test this call. CDR3 length: 14 amino acids. Germline lookup yields CDR1 SGHRS and CDR2 YFSETQ. CDR3 loop: CASSVGTGLDGYTF.

This sequence joins TRBV7-2 and TRBJ2-6. Germline loops: CDR1 SGHTA, CDR2 FQGNSA. The CDR3 spans 14 residues. CDR3: CASSLDTGANVLTF.

The chain carries TRBV7-2 and TRBJ2-2; no DNA is available, so the TRBD1 call from TCRdb remains unchecked. The CDR3 runs to 16 residues. The germline V gene encodes CDR1 SGHTA and CDR2 FQGNSA. The CDR3 sequence: CASSLGTGRDTGELFF.

The genes are TRBV5-1 and TRBJ1-4; with no DNA, the TCRdb D assignment of TRBD1 cannot be verified. The CDR3 is made up of 15 amino acids. Germline CDR1 SGHRS, CDR2 YFSETQ. This chain's CDR3 is CASSLDQGDAGKLFF. The complete variable domain, with remaining parts taken from reference TRBV5-1 and TRBJ1-4, reads KAGVTQTPRYLIKTRGQQVTLSCSPISGHRSVSWYQQTPGQGLQFLFEYFSETQRNKGNFPGRFSGRQFSNSRSEMNVSTLELGDSALYLCASSLDQGDAGKLFFGSGTQLSVL.

The chain carries TRBV27 and TRBJ2-1; TCRdb's assignment of TRBD1 cannot be checked, as there is no DNA. The germline V gene encodes CDR1 MNHEY and CDR2 SMNVEV (reference sequence). This CDR3 spans 16 amino acids. The CDR3 sequence is CASSLLPGFLYNEQFF.

The rearrangement uses TRBV18 and TRBJ2-3. The CDR3 spans 14 residues. Germline lookup yields CDR1 KGHSH and CDR2 LQKENI. Here the CDR3 reads CASSPSFSTDTQYF.

The chain combines TRBV29-1 with TRBJ2-3. The CDR3 is made up of 13 amino acids. Germline V CDR1 and CDR2: SQVTM, ANQGSEA. This CDR3 is CSGRLSSTDTQYF.

The V call is TRBV20-1, the J call TRBJ2-7; TCRdb picks TRBD2, but there is no DNA to check that call. The CDR3 is 14 residues long. The V gene's germline CDR1 is DFQATT and CDR2 SNEGSKA (reference sequence). CDR3 region: CSARTREGLYEQYF.

The V call is TRBV5-1, the J call TRBJ2-5; TCRdb selects TRBD1, and the lack of DNA leaves this call unchecked. The CDR3 is 14 amino acids. The germline V gene has CDR1 SGHRS and CDR2 YFSETQ. CDR3 sequence: CASSPGQGRETQYF.

The chain links TRBV5-1 to TRBJ2-3; the D call from TCRdb, TRBD1, cannot be confirmed without DNA. Looked up from germline, CDR1 is SGHRS and CDR2 is YFSETQ. The CDR3 runs to 15 residues. CDR3 amino acids: CASSVPAGAADTQYF.

This chain connects TRBV7-2 to TRBJ2-5; TCRdb proposes TRBD1, but this gene call is untestable without DNA. Looked up from germline, CDR1 is SGHTA and CDR2 is FQGNSA. The length of the CDR3 is 15 residues. This CDR3 reads CASSLGAGAGKTQYF.

The CDR3 spells CASSELTSSYNEQFF. The chain joins TRBV5-1 to TRBJ2-1; TCRdb selects TRBD2, and the lack of DNA leaves this call unchecked. CDR1 SGHRS and CDR2 YFSETQ come from the germline V gene. The CDR3 covers 15 residues.

The chain links TRBV7-2 to TRBJ2-1. Germline loops: CDR1 SGHTA, CDR2 FQGNSA. This CDR3 is built from 14 residues. The chain's CDR3 is CASSLAGWDNEQFF.

The chain employs TRBV19 and TRBJ2-1; TCRdb selects TRBD1, and the lack of DNA leaves this call unchecked. Looked up from germline, CDR1 is LNHDA and CDR2 is SQIVND (reference sequence). CDR3 length: 15 residues. CDR3 amino acids: CASTIGQGFYNEQFF.

V and J are TRBV7-2 and TRBJ2-2. CDR1 SGHTA and CDR2 FQGNSA come from the germline V gene. The CDR3 loop spans 15 amino acids. The CDR3 reads CASSLPAAGSGELFF. Full variable domain (remainder filled in from reference TRBV7-2 and TRBJ2-2): GAGVSQSPSNKVTEKGKDVELRCDPISGHTALYWYRQSLGQGLEFLIYFQGNSAPDKSGLPSDRFSAERTGGSVSTLTIQRTQQEDSAVYLCASSLPAAGSGELFFGEGSRLTVL.

The genes are TRBV20-1 and TRBJ2-2; the TRBD1 assignment by TCRdb is unverifiable without DNA. The CDR3 sequence is 15 residues long. CDR1 is DFQATT, CDR2 SNEGSKA, per germline (reference sequence). CDR3 sequence: CSARATGLRAGELFF.

The chain links TRBV4-2 to TRBJ2-3; TCRdb selects TRBD1, and the lack of DNA leaves this call unchecked. The V gene's germline CDR1 is LGHNA and CDR2 YNFKEQ. This CDR3 is 14 amino acids long. CDR3 region: CASSDRGRTDTQYF.

The rearrangement joins TRBV2 to TRBJ1-5; there is no DNA to check the TCRdb D call of TRBD1. CDR1 and CDR2 from the germline V gene are SNHLY and FYNNEI. The CDR3 runs 15 residues. The CDR3: CASQTDFGQNQPQHF.

The chain employs TRBV5-1 and TRBJ1-1. The CDR3 has 14 amino acids. Germline CDR1 is SGHRS and CDR2 is YFSETQ. Here the CDR3 reads CASSWDIMNTEAFF.

The genes are TRBV9 and TRBJ2-1; absent DNA, TCRdb's TRBD1 call cannot be checked. The CDR3 runs to 13 residues. CDR1 is SGDLS and CDR2 is YYNGEE in the germline V gene. The CDR3 here is CASSVGGRGEQFF.

The chain carries TRBV6-2 or TRBV6-3 and TRBJ1-1; the TCRdb D gene call, TRBD1, has no DNA to confirm it. The length of the CDR3 is 16 residues. Germline CDR1 MNHEY, CDR2 SVGEGT. The CDR3: CASRLDREYLGTEAFF.